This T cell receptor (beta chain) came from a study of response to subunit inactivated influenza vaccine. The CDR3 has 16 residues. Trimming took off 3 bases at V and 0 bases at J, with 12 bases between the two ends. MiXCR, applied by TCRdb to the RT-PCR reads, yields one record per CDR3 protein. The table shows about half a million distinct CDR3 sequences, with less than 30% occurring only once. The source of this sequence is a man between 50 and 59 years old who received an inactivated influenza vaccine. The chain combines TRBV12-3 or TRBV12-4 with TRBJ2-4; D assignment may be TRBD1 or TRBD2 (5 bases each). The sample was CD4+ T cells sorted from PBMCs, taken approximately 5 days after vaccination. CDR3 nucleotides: TGTGCCAGCAGTTTCCGGGACGGTTTAGCCAAAAACATTCAGTACTTC. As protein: CASSFRDGLAKNIQYF.